These 2 T cell receptor beta chains came from one sample sequenced in a study of T cell responses to AZD1222 COVID-19 vaccine. Data came from immunoSEQ multiplex PCR; TCRdb stores just in-frame clones and leaves some out. The sample holds more than 100,000 clones; about nine tenths are singletons and the top ten take roughly 13%. The sequencing used peripheral blood, collected on day 0 of AZD1222 vaccination. The receptors come from an adult in good health.

The gene calls are TRBV6-2 or TRBV6-3 and TRBJ2-5, with D tentatively TRBD1 or TRBD2 (5 bases each). Germline lookup yields CDR1 MNHEY and CDR2 SVGEGT. V was pared by 0 bases and J by 3 bases, with 14 bases between. The CDR3 is 16 amino acids. CDR3 in amino acids: CASSYSRGYLKETQYF. DNA of the CDR3: TGTGCCAGCAGTTACTCGAGGGGCTACCTAAAAGAGACCCAGTACTTC.

The sample holds one count of this clone. The chain joins TRBV10-1 to TRBJ2-1, with D perhaps TRBD1 (5 bases). The CDR3 spans 14 residues. V was shortened by 0 bases and J by 2 bases, with 5 bases between the two germline ends. The V gene's germline CDR1 is WNHNN and CDR2 SYGVQD (reference sequence). The CDR3 coding sequence is TGCGCCAGCAGTGAGTCGGACACCTACAATGAGCAGTTCTTC. This encodes CASSESDTYNEQFF.